This section outlines one T cell receptor beta chain sequence together with its context. What it recognizes is unknown. This entry comes from a study of a mutant IDH1 vaccine in newly diagnosed glioma. Study context: Across weeks 1, 3, 5, 7, 11, 15, 19 and 23, patients received a vaccination each time, eight in all.

Profiling relied on immunoSEQ multiplex PCR, and the TCRdb table lists in-frame clones only, not all of them. The profile shows tens of thousands of clones, more than 65% of them singletons. Time point indicated: week 5, during vaccination. The study gave 300 ug of mutant IDH1 20-mer peptide per vaccine dose, with topical imiquimod. Trimming pared 4 bases from V and 0 bases from J, leaving 10 bases between. Per the germline V gene, CDR1 is SGDLS and CDR2 is YYNGEE. This CDR3 comprises 14 residues. Study results and limitations: Alterations occurring in top peripheral T cell clonotypes seemed unrelated to pseudoprogression.

The TCR comes from a man in his forties with glioma. Some clones in this sample may be carry-over from other donors' samples. V usage is TRBV9 and J usage is TRBJ1-1; D remains unclear. The specimen comprised PBMCs, sampled from a glioma patient whose treatment included an IDH1 peptide vaccine. CDR3 nucleotides: TGTGCCAGCAGCATTGACACCCTGAACACTGAAGCTTTCTTT. This codes for CASSIDTLNTEAFF.